This T cell receptor (beta chain) comes out of a study of spatial heterogeneity in lung cancer. Study-level background: Compared with alpha-chain sequences, beta-chain sequences were consistently detected in greater numbers. The mean occurrence of each unique TCR and UMI combination in raw reads exceeded ten.

Every TCR cDNA molecule carried a tag that served as a unique molecular identifier. TCRdb passed the 5' RACE reads through MiXCR, listing each CDR3 protein once. This sample has over 1,500 distinct CDR3 sequences, with approximately 7.8% found just once. Noted time point: sample taken at primary tumor resection. No cell sorting; template was whole RNA from tumor, lung tissue or PBMC. The donors comprised 60 to 80 untreated early-stage non-small cell lung cancer patients. From germline, CDR1 is SGHAT and CDR2 FQNNGV. There are 15 residues in the CDR3. V gave up 5 bases and J gave up 9 bases; unmatched junction bases: 9. This clonotype was counted at least ten times.

The gene calls are TRBV11-2 and TRBJ2-1; the match to TRBD2 covers 11 bases. Sequenced material: normal lung tissue next to the tumor, taken at surgery. The source is a male donor with early-stage non-small cell lung cancer. CDR3 bases: TGTGCCAGCAGCCTACTAGCGGGGGCTCCTTCTGAGCAGTTCTTC. Its protein is CASSLLAGAPSEQFF.